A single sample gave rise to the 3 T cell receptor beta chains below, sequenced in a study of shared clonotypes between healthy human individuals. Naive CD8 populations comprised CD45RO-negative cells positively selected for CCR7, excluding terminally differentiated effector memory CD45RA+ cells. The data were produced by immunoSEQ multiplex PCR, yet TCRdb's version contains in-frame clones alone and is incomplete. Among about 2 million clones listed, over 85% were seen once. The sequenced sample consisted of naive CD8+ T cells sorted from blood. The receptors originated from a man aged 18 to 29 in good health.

The CDR3 sequence is CASSLYAGLATDTQYF. The CDR3 nucleotides are TGTGCCAGCAGTTTATACGCGGGACTAGCGACAGATACGCAGTATTTT. V usage is TRBV27 and J usage is TRBJ2-3; 10 positions agree with TRBD2. The CDR3 contains 16 residues. The junction had 4 bases not matched to a gene; V was cut back by 1 base and J by 3 bases. CDR1 is MNHEY, CDR2 SMNVEV, per germline (reference sequence).

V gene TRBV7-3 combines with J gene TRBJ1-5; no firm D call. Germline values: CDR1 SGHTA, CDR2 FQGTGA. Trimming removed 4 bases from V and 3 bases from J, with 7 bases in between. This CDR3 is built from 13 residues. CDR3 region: CASSSGINQPQHF. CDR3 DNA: TGTGCCAGCAGCTCCGGTATCAATCAGCCCCAGCATTTT.

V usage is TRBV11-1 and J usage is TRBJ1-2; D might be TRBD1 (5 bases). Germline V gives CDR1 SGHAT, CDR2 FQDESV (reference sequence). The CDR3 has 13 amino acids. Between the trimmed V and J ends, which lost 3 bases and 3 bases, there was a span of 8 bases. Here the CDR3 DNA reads TGTGCCAGCAGCTTCTCGACAGACTATGGCTACACCTTC. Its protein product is CASSFSTDYGYTF.